A selection of T cell receptor beta chains follows, all from one sample in a study of technical replicates of blood from a handful of donors. The data were produced by immunoSEQ multiplex PCR, yet TCRdb's version contains in-frame clones alone and is incomplete. Here the sample spans some 60,000 clones, nearly 90% being singletons. Sequencing was done on a sample of PBMCs. The source of these receptors is a human donor in good health. Some clones in this sample may be carry-over from other donors' samples. The CDR3 runs from the conserved cysteine through the conserved F or W.

TRBV7-2 CASSLQPNGNTQYF
TRBV5-1 CASSLRGTEQWYGYTF
TRBV6-1 CASSEGGARRHF
TRBV5-4 CASSQGVTNTEAFF
TRBV4-3 CASSQEPRGDDTGELFF
TRBV2 CASTPEGQVNTEAFF
TRBV6-1 CASSSTLYNEQFF
TRBV7-2 CASSLAPGGETQYF
TRBV11-2 CASSLEAGWHQPQHF
TRBV14 CASSSGTGVAAQYF
TRBV13 CASSPLGDEQFF
TRBV7-2 CASSSRSTLNTEAFF
TRBV6-6 CASSYYGFYEQYF
TRBV19 CASNSGGAYQETQYF
TRBV30 CALSSGANVLTF
TRBV19 CASSMAGGLSDTQYF
TRBV7-6 CASSYQGVSTSGNTIYF
TRBV4-3 CASSQDRSPEIGQALAWGYTF
TRBV6-1 CASTQATYSYEQYF
TRBV4-2 CASSQQLYTGLGQPQHF
TRBV30 CAWSPLGPGEQYF
TRBV28 CASSLTGGVSSPLHF
TRBV11-1 CASSLARGASTDTQYF
TRBV7-3 CASSSGGGTDTQYF
TRBV5-1 CASKPMGTSGGGEQFF
TRBV20-1 CSARAQETQYF
TRBV30 CAWSVGGRGTDTQYF
TRBV27 CASSLSVPGVNEKLFF
TRBV7-9 CASSLPVGRGAQETQYF